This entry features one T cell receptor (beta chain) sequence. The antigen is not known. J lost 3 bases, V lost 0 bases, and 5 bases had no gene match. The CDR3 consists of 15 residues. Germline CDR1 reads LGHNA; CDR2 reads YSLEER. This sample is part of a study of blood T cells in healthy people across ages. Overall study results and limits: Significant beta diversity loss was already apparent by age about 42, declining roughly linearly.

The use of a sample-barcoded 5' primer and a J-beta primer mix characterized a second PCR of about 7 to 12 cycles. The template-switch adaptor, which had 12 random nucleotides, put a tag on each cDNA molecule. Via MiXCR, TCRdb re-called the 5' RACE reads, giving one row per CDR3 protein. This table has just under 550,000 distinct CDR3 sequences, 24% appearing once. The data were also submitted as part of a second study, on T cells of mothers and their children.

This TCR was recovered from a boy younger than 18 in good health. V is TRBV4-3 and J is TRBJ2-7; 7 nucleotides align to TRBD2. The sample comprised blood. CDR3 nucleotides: TGCGCCAGCAGCCAAGATCGTTCGGGGGGCTACGAGCAGTACTTC. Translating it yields CASSQDRSGGYEQYF.